The 16 T cell receptor beta chains below come from one sample, sequenced in a study of blood T cell repertoires in COVID-19. Sequenced by immunoSEQ multiplex PCR; TCRdb stores in-frame clones only, minus some. The sample lists about 370,000 clones, 85% to 90% seen once, with less than 1.2% in the top ten. The specimen was PBMCs or T cells enriched from blood (not recorded which). Source of these receptors: a man younger than 35 who had recovered from COVID-19.

The rearrangement joins TRBV9 to TRBJ2-2; weak D call: TRBD2 (6 bases). CDR1 and CDR2 from the germline V gene are SGDLS and YYNGEE. V was cut by 4 bases and J by 2 bases, with 15 bases left in between. The CDR3 is made up of 16 amino acids. DNA of the CDR3: TGTGCCAGCAGCTTCGACCGGGACTCTAACACCGGGGAGCTGTTTTTT. This gives the protein CASSFDRDSNTGELFF.

The V and J genes are TRBV6-5 and TRBJ2-2; D remains ambiguous. The V gene lost 2 bases and the J gene lost 6 bases, with 7 bases spanning the gap. Germline lookup yields CDR1 MNHEY and CDR2 SVGAGI. This CDR3 is built from 13 residues. The CDR3 reads CASSYQSAGELFF. The DNA of the CDR3 is TGTGCCAGCAGTTACCAATCAGCCGGGGAGCTGTTTTTT.

The chain couples TRBV9 to TRBJ1-6; 8 bases agree with TRBD1. CDR1 is SGDLS, CDR2 YYNGEE, per germline. This CDR3 has 16 residues. With V trimmed by 4 bases and J by 5 bases, 8 bases remained unmatched. In DNA, the CDR3 is TGTGCCAGCAGCAAACGAGGACAGGGAGATAATTCACCCCTCCACTTT. Amino acid sequence: CASSKRGQGDNSPLHF.

The chain has TRBV5-1 and TRBJ2-7; 10 bases agree with TRBD1. The J segment lost 3 bases and the V segment lost 4 bases, leaving 16 bases of the junction unmatched. Germline CDR1 SGHRS, CDR2 YFSETQ. The CDR3 spans 18 residues. The CDR3 sequence is CASSPLPKGQGLYYEQYF. In nucleotides, the CDR3 is TGCGCCAGCAGCCCCCTACCCAAGGGACAGGGGCTTTACTACGAGCAGTACTTC.

CDR3 protein: CASSKDRGGLSGANVLTF. The CDR3 DNA reads as TGTGCCAGCAGTAAGGACAGGGGAGGACTCTCTGGGGCCAACGTCCTGACTTTC. The chain employs TRBV27 and TRBJ2-6, with 9 bases matching TRBD1. V shed 5 bases and J 0 bases; nucleotides not matched to a gene: 8. Per germline, CDR1 MNHEY and CDR2 SMNVEV (reference sequence). The CDR3 runs 18 residues.

The chain combines TRBV5-3 with TRBJ1-4, with 7 bases that match TRBD1. TRBV5-3 is flagged as an ORF with uncertain function. The ends lost 4 bases at V and 5 bases at J; junction bases unmatched: 14. The length of the CDR3 is 17 residues. The CDR3 sequence is CARSRDRDRATNEKLFF. The DNA of the CDR3 is TGTGCCAGAAGCAGAGACAGGGACCGGGCGACCAATGAAAAACTGTTTTTT.

This sequence joins TRBV5-1 and TRBJ1-6; D gene unclear. V lost 4 bases, J lost 8 bases, and 13 bases lay in between. From germline, CDR1 is SGHRS and CDR2 YFSETQ. The CDR3 sequence is 14 residues long. The CDR3 here is CASSVGEHYSPLHF. For the CDR3, the DNA is TGCGCCAGCAGCGTCGGGGAACACTATTCACCCCTCCACTTT.

J is TRBJ1-1 and V is TRBV4-1, with a possible D match to TRBD1 (5 bases). This CDR3 has 17 residues. Germline-derived CDR1 and CDR2 are MGHRA and YSYEKL. V was pared by 2 bases and J by 3 bases, with 19 bases between. The CDR3 spells CASSQPLDGGRDTEAFF. The DNA of the CDR3 is TGCGCCAGCAGCCAACCCCTCGATGGGGGGAGGGACACTGAAGCTTTCTTT.

The chain is built from TRBV5-1 and TRBJ2-5, with D maybe TRBD1 (7 bases). This CDR3 has 15 residues. Germline CDR1 SGHRS, CDR2 YFSETQ. Trimming stripped 2 bases from V and 2 bases from J, with 13 bases between. CDR3 in DNA: TGCGCCAGCAGCTTACTACAGGGGAGGCAAGAGACCCAGTACTTC. It yields the protein CASSLLQGRQETQYF. The whole variable domain, remainder taken from reference TRBV5-1 and TRBJ2-5, is KAGVTQTPRYLIKTRGQQVTLSCSPISGHRSVSWYQQTPGQGLQFLFEYFSETQRNKGNFPGRFSGRQFSNSRSEMNVSTLELGDSALYLCASSLLQGRQETQYFGPGTRLLVL.

This chain links TRBV27 with TRBJ1-5; 7 bases line up with TRBD1. CDR3 length equals 14 residues. The V segment lost 5 bases and the J segment 5 bases; nucleotides outside the gene matches: 6. Per the germline V gene, CDR1 is MNHEY and CDR2 is SMNVEV (reference sequence). The CDR3 protein is CASSPRRGDQPQHF. Here the CDR3 DNA reads TGTGCCAGCAGTCCTCGCAGGGGGGATCAGCCCCAGCATTTT.

J is TRBJ1-3 and V is TRBV18; D gene uncertain. V dropped 5 bases and J dropped 0 bases, with 14 bases sitting between them. This CDR3 has 16 residues. The germline gives CDR1 KGHSH, CDR2 LQKENI. The CDR3: CASSERLLSSGNTIYF. The CDR3 DNA is TGTGCCAGCTCAGAAAGACTCCTTAGCTCTGGAAACACCATATATTTT.

V usage is TRBV7-8 and J usage is TRBJ2-7; D remains ambiguous. This CDR3 is built from 14 residues. The germline CDR1 and CDR2 sequences are SGHVS and FQNEAQ. The V end was cut by 2 bases, the J end by 2 bases, with 10 bases between. CDR3 sequence: CASSLSRVTYEQYF. DNA for the CDR3: TGTGCCAGCAGCTTATCTCGGGTCACCTACGAGCAGTACTTC.

The chain is built from TRBV29-1 and TRBJ2-5; D ambiguous. V gave up 5 bases and J gave up 1 base, with 11 bases separating them. CDR3 length equals 13 residues. Germline V CDR1 and CDR2: SQVTM, ANQGSEA. CDR3 protein: CSVLRSSQETQYF. Here the CDR3 DNA reads TGCAGCGTTCTTCGGTCGTCCCAAGAGACCCAGTACTTC.

The CDR3 sequence: CASSPLDRGNQETQYF. CDR3 DNA: TGTGCCAGCAGCCCCTTGGACAGGGGGAACCAAGAGACCCAGTACTTC. This sequence joins TRBV4-2 and TRBJ2-5, with 10 nucleotides matching TRBD1. This CDR3 is 16 amino acids long. V gave up 4 bases and J gave up 0 bases; unmatched junction bases: 5. CDR1 and CDR2 (germline): LGHNA, YNFKEQ.

The V call is TRBV9, the J call TRBJ2-1; 8 bases are a match to TRBD2. The germline V gene has CDR1 SGDLS and CDR2 YYNGEE. V lost 0 bases and J lost 12; bases outside the gene matches: 5. The CDR3 runs 13 residues. CDR3 residues: CASSVEGRGGQFF. The DNA of the CDR3 is TGTGCCAGCAGCGTAGAAGGCCGGGGGGGGCAGTTCTTC.

The V gene is TRBV5-1, the J gene TRBJ1-5; the D gene is possibly TRBD1 (6 bases). Germline-derived CDR1 and CDR2 are SGHRS and YFSETQ. The V and J ends lost 0 bases and 3 bases respectively, with 10 bases between them. This CDR3 has 15 residues. CDR3 sequence: CASSLAGQTNQPQHF. In DNA form, the CDR3 reads TGCGCCAGCAGCTTGGCTGGACAGACCAATCAGCCCCAGCATTTT.